Shown below are 5 T cell receptor beta chains from a single sample sequenced in a study of T cell changes during pregnancy in multiple sclerosis. Data came from immunoSEQ multiplex PCR; TCRdb stores just in-frame clones and leaves some out. The data show about 130,000 clones, roughly 97% seen once. Sequenced material: peripheral blood, taken after pregnancy. Receptor source: a female donor with multiple sclerosis, enrolled in a pregnancy study.

The V gene is TRBV5-6, the J gene TRBJ1-3; no reliable D call. The CDR3 is made up of 13 amino acids. CDR1 SGHDT and CDR2 YYEEEE come from the germline V gene. The V and J ends lost 0 bases and 4 bases respectively, with 5 bases between them. The CDR3 sequence is CASSLAGGNTIYF. For the CDR3, the DNA is TGTGCCAGCAGCTTGGCCGGGGGAAACACCATATATTTT.

V and J are TRBV30 and TRBJ2-7, with a possible D match to TRBD1 (6 bases). V lost 0 bases and J 6 bases, leaving 15 bases between the germline ends. In germline, CDR1 is GTSNPN, CDR2 SVGIG (reference sequence). This CDR3 is built from 14 residues. CDR3 protein: CAWSVRTLQGEQYF. CDR3 coding DNA: TGTGCCTGGAGTGTAAGGACACTACAGGGCGAGCAGTACTTC.

The chain links TRBV4-3 to TRBJ2-5; TRBD1 agrees at 9 bases. The germline V gene has CDR1 LGHNA and CDR2 YSLEER. The CDR3 length is 14 residues. After removal of 4 bases from V and 3 bases from J, the junction contained 3 bases not matched to a gene. CDR3 residues: CASSPWTGEETQYF. The CDR3 DNA is TGCGCCAGCAGCCCATGGACAGGGGAAGAGACCCAGTACTTC.

This chain links TRBV28 with TRBJ2-1; no firm D call. V was trimmed by 3 bases and J by 8 bases, leaving 14 bases between them. Germline CDR1 reads MDHEN; CDR2 reads SYDVKM. The CDR3 is 14 residues long. The CDR3 here is CASSFSKRGDEQFF. The CDR3 nucleotides are TGTGCCAGCAGTTTTTCAAAAAGAGGCGATGAGCAGTTCTTC.

V and J are TRBV5-6 and TRBJ2-1, with a weak D call TRBD2 (6 bases). Between the trimmed V and J ends, which lost 4 bases and 4 bases, there was a span of 18 bases. This CDR3 comprises 16 residues. The V gene's germline CDR1 is SGHDT and CDR2 YYEEEE. Here the CDR3 DNA reads TGTGCCAGCAGCCGTTCGGTGGTGGGGGGTTACAATGAGCAGTTCTTC. Protein: CASSRSVVGGYNEQFF.